Listed below are T cell receptor beta chains from one sample, sequenced in a study of regulatory T cells in long-lasting Graves disease. TCRdb reanalysed the multiplex PCR reads using MiXCR and keeps one entry per CDR3 protein. The sample has hundreds of thousands of distinct CDR3 sequences; roughly 15% are singletons. The data were also submitted as part of a second study, on T cells in Graves' hyperthyroidism and ophthalmopathy.

The material sequenced was peripheral blood mononuclear cells (PBMCs), taken at new diagnosis, from a patient treated with antithyroid drugs. These receptors all come from a man aged 18-30 years with Graves disease. Both conserved end residues are part of each CDR3. A D gene is named only where the DNA matches it firmly. A clone size is listed for some rows: how often the clone was seen (once, few, many), or a class if it is expanded.

V,size,D,J,CDR3,DNA
TRBV5-4,NA,TRBD1,TRBJ1-1,CASSYRQGAHTEAFF,TGTGCCAGCAGTTACAGACAGGGGGCTCACACTGAAGCTTTCTTT
TRBV18,few,TRBD1,TRBJ1-2,CASSPGGGSGGGYTF,TGTGCCAGCTCCCCCGGAGGGGGCTCTGGTGGAGGCTACACCTTC
TRBV9,NA,TRBD2,TRBJ2-2,CASSVGRLAGYDTGELFF,TGTGCCAGCAGCGTTGGCCGGCTAGCGGGATACGACACCGGGGAGCTGTTTTTT
TRBV4-2,NA,NA,TRBJ1-6,CASSHDPGDNSPLHF,TGTGCCAGCAGCCATGACCCTGGGGATAATTCACCCCTCCACTTT
TRBV11-1,many,NA,TRBJ2-7,CASSLLGSYGHLMDEQYF,TGTGCCAGCAGCTTATTGGGATCATACGGACACCTGATGGACGAGCAGTACTTC
TRBV12-3/TRBV12-4,NA,NA,TRBJ1-4,CASSWTLRNEKLFF,TGTGCCAGCAGCTGGACACTAAGGAATGAAAAACTGTTTTTT
TRBV27,many,NA,TRBJ2-7,CASSLGLRGTYEQYF,TGTGCCAGCAGTTTAGGTCTTAGGGGAACCTACGAGCAGTACTTC
TRBV7-9,many,NA,TRBJ2-7,CASSPPGGSYEQYF,TGTGCCAGCTCACCACCAGGTGGGTCCTACGAGCAGTACTTC
TRBV28,many,NA,TRBJ2-7,CASRRDGKTYEQYF,TGTGCCAGCAGACGGGACGGCAAGACCTACGAGCAGTACTTC
TRBV12-3/TRBV12-4,NA,TRBD2,TRBJ2-3,CASSLEILWEGADTQYF,TGTGCCAGCAGTTTAGAAATATTATGGGAGGGCGCAGATACGCAGTATTTT
TRBV29-1,many,NA,TRBJ2-7,CSVELDRTYEQYF,TGCAGCGTCGAGCTGGACAGAACCTACGAGCAGTACTTC
TRBV30,NA,TRBD1,TRBJ2-7,CAWSLGQGAGEQYF,TGTGCCTGGAGTTTGGGACAGGGGGCGGGCGAGCAGTACTTC
TRBV6-2/TRBV6-3,few,NA,TRBJ2-1,CASSEDGRAYNEQFF,TGTGCCAGCAGTGAGGACGGGAGAGCCTACAATGAGCAGTTCTTC
TRBV20-1,NA,NA,TRBJ1-2,CSALAGEYGYTF,TGCAGTGCCTTGGCAGGCGAGTATGGCTACACCTTC
TRBV27,few,NA,TRBJ2-7,CASSSNSEVLTKGNEQYF,TGTGCCAGCAGTTCCAATTCGGAGGTACTAACAAAGGGCAACGAGCAGTACTTC
TRBV7-8,NA,NA,TRBJ1-2,CASRKGGRGGYTF,TGTGCCAGCAGAAAGGGTGGCAGGGGCGGCTACACCTTC
TRBV18,NA,NA,TRBJ2-2,CASSRNRVTGELFF,TGTGCCAGCTCACGGAATAGAGTAACCGGGGAGCTGTTTTTT
TRBV7-8,many,TRBD1,TRBJ1-4,CASSGETGRNEKLFF,TGTGCCAGCAGCGGGGAGACAGGGCGTAATGAAAAACTGTTTTTT
TRBV5-1,many,NA,TRBJ1-5,CASSRAGSFSNQPQHF,TGCGCCAGCAGCCGGGCGGGGAGCTTTAGCAATCAGCCCCAGCATTTT
TRBV29-1,many,NA,TRBJ2-3,CSVDYRATDTQYF,TGCAGCGTTGATTACAGGGCCACAGATACGCAGTATTTT
TRBV7-3,NA,NA,TRBJ2-7,CASSSTARPRPYEQYF,TGTGCCAGCAGCTCCACTGCGCGGCCCCGACCTTACGAGCAGTACTTC
TRBV5-1,NA,NA,TRBJ1-1,CASSLSSVEYTEAFF,TGCGCCAGCAGCTTGTCGTCGGTGGAATACACTGAAGCTTTCTTT
TRBV18,NA,NA,TRBJ2-5,CASSRIGTPDVGTQYF,TGTGCCAGCTCACGAATAGGGACGCCTGATGTCGGGACCCAGTACTTC
TRBV20-1,many,NA,TRBJ1-1,CTNTESNTEAFF,TGCACCAACACGGAATCGAACACTGAAGCTTTCTTT
TRBV2,many,NA,TRBJ1-1,CASTGEGGTEAFF,TGTGCCAGCACGGGGGAGGGCGGCACTGAAGCTTTCTTT
TRBV5-6,NA,NA,TRBJ1-4,CASSFGHRNEKLFF,TGTGCCAGCAGCTTCGGACATCGTAATGAAAAACTGTTTTTT
TRBV11-2,few,TRBD1,TRBJ1-2,CASSRGQGGTYYGYTF,TGTGCCAGCAGCCGGGGACAGGGGGGAACTTACTATGGCTACACCTTC
TRBV7-2,many,TRBD1,TRBJ2-7,CASSSAGTGPYEQYF,TGTGCCAGCAGCTCAGCTGGGACAGGTCCCTACGAGCAGTACTTC
TRBV30,NA,TRBD2,TRBJ2-3,CAWRGLAGDTQYF,TGTGCCTGGAGGGGACTAGCGGGAGATACGCAGTATTTT
TRBV6-4,few,NA,TRBJ2-3,CASSDSSASTDTQYF,TGTGCCAGCAGTGACTCTAGCGCTAGCACAGATACGCAGTATTTT
TRBV29-1,few,NA,TRBJ1-1,CSVGRSGWDTEAFF,TGCAGCGTTGGGAGGTCAGGCTGGGACACTGAAGCTTTCTTT
TRBV27,NA,TRBD1,TRBJ1-6,CASSTLGQGDSPLHF,TGTGCCAGCAGTACCCTTGGACAGGGCGATTCACCCCTCCACTTT
TRBV5-1,many,NA,TRBJ2-3,CASSLGGIRDTQYF,TGCGCCAGCAGCTTGGGTGGGATTCGGGATACGCAGTATTTT
TRBV7-9,many,TRBD1,TRBJ1-1,CASSVVQGGTEAFF,TGTGCCAGCAGCGTCGTCCAGGGGGGGACTGAAGCTTTCTTT
TRBV13,few,NA,TRBJ1-5,CASSINGVGPQHF,TGTGCCAGCAGCATCAATGGGGTCGGGCCCCAGCATTTT
TRBV20-1,NA,TRBD1,TRBJ2-3,CSAPGTGGTDTQYF,TGCAGTGCCCCCGGGACAGGGGGCACAGATACGCAGTATTTT
TRBV5-1,many,NA,TRBJ2-7,CASSLGGRGEQYF,TGTGCCAGCAGTTTGGGGGGCAGGGGCGAGCAGTACTTC
TRBV10-3,many,NA,TRBJ2-1,CAISDPSAGLLDEQFF,TGTGCCATCAGTGACCCATCGGCGGGCCTCCTAGATGAGCAGTTCTTC